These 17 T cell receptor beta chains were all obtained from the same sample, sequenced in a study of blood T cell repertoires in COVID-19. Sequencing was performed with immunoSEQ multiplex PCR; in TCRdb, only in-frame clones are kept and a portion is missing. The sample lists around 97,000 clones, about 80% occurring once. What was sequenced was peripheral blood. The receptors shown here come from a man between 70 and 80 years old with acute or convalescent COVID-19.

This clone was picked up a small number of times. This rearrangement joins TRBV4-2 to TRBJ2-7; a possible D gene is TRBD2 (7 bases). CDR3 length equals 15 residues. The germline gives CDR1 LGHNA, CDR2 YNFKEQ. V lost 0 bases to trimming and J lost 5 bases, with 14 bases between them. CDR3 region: CASSQERRGAHEQYF. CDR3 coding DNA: TGTGCCAGCAGCCAAGAGAGACGGGGGGCCCACGAGCAGTACTTC.

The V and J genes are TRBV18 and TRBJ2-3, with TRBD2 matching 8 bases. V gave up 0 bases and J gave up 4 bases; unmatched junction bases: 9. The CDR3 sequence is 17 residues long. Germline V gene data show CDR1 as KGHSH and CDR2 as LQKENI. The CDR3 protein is CASSPPTGRVRPDTQYF. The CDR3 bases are TGTGCCAGCTCACCACCGACCGGGAGGGTCCGCCCAGATACGCAGTATTTT.

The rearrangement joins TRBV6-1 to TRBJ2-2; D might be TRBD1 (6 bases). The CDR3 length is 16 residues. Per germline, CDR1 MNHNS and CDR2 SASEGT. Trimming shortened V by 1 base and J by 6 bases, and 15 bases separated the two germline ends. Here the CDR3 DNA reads TGTGCCAGCAGTGAAGTCACAGGGAGAAACTCCGGGGAGCTGTTTTTT. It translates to CASSEVTGRNSGELFF.

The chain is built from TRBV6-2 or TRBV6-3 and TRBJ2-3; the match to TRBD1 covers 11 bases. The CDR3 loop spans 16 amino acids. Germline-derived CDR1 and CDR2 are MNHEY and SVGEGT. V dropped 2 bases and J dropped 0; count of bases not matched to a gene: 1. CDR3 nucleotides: TGTGCCAGCAGTTACGGGACAGGGGGAAGCACAGATACGCAGTATTTT. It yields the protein CASSYGTGGSTDTQYF.

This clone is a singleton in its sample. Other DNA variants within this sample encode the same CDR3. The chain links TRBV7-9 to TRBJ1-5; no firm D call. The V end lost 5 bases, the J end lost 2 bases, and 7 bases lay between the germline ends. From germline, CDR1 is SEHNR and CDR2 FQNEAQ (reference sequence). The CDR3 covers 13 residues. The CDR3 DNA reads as TGTGCCAGCAGCCAGTTGGGCAATCAGCCCCAGCATTTT. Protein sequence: CASSQLGNQPQHF.

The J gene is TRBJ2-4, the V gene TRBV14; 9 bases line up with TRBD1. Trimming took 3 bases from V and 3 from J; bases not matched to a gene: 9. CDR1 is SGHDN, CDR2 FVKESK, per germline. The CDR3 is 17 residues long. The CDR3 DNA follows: TGTGCCAGCAGCCAGTTAACAGGGGGCTCTGGCAAAAACATTCAGTACTTC. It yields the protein CASSQLTGGSGKNIQYF.

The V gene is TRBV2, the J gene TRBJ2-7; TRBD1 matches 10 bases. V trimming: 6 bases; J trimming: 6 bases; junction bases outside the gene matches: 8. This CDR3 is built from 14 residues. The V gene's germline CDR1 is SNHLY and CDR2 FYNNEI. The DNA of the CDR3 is TGTGCCAGCAGCCGCCGACAGGGGGCGGGCGAGCAGTACTTC. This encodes CASSRRQGAGEQYF. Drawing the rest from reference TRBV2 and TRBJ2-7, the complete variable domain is EPEVTQTPSHQVTQMGQEVILRCVPISNHLYFYWYRQILGQKVEFLVSFYNNEISEKSEIFDDQFSVERPDGSNFTLKIRSTKLEDSAMYFCASSRRQGAGEQYFGPGTRLTVT.

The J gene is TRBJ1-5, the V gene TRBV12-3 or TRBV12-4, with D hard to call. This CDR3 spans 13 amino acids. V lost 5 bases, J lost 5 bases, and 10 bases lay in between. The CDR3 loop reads CASSGVRDQPQHF. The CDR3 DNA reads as TGTGCCAGCAGTGGGGTGAGGGATCAGCCCCAGCATTTT.

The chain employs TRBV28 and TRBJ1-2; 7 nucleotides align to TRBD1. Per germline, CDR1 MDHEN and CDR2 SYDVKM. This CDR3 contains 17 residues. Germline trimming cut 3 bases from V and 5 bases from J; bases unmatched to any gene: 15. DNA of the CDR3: TGTGCCAGCAGTTTCCGTCCTTACCGGCAGGGGGAATATGGCTACACCTTC. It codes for CASSFRPYRQGEYGYTF.

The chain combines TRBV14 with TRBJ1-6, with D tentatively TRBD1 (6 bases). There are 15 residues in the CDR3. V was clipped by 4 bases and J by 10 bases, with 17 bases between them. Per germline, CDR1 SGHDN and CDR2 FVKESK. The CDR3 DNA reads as TGTGCCAGCAGCCTTCGGGGGGGCGCCTTGTCACCCCTCCACTTT. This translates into CASSLRGGALSPLHF.

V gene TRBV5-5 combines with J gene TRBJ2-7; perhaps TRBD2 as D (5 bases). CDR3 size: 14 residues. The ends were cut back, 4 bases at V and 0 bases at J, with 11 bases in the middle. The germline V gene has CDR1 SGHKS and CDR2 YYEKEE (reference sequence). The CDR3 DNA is TGTGCCAGCAGCGGAGTCCGGGGCTCCTACGAGCAGTACTTC. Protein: CASSGVRGSYEQYF. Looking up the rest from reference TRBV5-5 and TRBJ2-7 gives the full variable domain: DAGVTQSPTHLIKTRGQQVTLRCSPISGHKSVSWYQQVLGQGPQFIFQYYEKEERGRGNFPDRFSARQFPNYSSELNVNALLLGDSALYLCASSGVRGSYEQYFGPGTRLTVT.

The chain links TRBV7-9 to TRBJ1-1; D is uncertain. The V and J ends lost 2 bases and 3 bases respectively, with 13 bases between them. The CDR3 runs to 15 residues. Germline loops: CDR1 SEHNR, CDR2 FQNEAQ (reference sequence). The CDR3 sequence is CASSLLLLEDTEAFF. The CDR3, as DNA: TGTGCCAGCAGCTTACTTTTGCTAGAAGACACTGAAGCTTTCTTT.

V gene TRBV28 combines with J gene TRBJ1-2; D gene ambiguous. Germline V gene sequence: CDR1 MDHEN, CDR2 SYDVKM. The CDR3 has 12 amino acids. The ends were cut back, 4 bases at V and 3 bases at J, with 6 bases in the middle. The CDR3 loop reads CASSYLYYGYTF. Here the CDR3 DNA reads TGTGCCAGCAGTTACCTATACTATGGCTACACCTTC.

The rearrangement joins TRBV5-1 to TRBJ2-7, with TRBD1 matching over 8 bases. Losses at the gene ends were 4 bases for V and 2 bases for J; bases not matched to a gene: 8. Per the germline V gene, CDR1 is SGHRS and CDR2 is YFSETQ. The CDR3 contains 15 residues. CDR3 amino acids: CASSPRDRPTYEQYF. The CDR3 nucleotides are TGCGCCAGCAGCCCGCGGGACAGGCCGACCTACGAGCAGTACTTC.

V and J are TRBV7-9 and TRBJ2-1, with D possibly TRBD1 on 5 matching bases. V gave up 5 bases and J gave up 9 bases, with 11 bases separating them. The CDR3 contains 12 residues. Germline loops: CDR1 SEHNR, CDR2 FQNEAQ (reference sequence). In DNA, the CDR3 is TGTGCCAGCAGCCGACAGCTCGCTGAGCAGTTCTTC. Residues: CASSRQLAEQFF.

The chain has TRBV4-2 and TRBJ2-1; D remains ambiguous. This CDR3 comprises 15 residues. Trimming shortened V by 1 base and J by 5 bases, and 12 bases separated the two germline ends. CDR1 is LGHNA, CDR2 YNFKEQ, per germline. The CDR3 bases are TGTGCCAGCAGCCAAGTCGCTACCCCCAACAATGAGCAGTTCTTC. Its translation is CASSQVATPNNEQFF.

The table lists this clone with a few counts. The CDR3 sequence: CASSDSVGQRTGELFF. CDR3 DNA: TGTGCCAGCAGTGACTCGGTGGGACAGCGCACCGGGGAGCTGTTTTTT. The V and J genes are TRBV6-4 and TRBJ2-2; 7 bases are a match to TRBD1. The CDR3 totals 16 residues. Per germline, CDR1 MRHNA and CDR2 SNTAGT. J was trimmed by 4 bases and V by 0 bases; bases with no gene match: 5.